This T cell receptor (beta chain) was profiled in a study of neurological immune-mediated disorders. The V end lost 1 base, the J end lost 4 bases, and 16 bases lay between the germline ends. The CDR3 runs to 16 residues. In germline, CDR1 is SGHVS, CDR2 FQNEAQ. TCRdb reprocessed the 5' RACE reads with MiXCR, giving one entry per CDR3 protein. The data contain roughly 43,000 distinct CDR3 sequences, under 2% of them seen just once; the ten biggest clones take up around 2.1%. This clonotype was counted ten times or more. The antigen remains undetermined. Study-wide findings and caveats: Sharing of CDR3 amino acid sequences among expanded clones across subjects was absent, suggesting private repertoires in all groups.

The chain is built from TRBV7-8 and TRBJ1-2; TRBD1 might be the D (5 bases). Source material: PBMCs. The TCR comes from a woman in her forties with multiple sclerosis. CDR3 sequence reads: CASSLERAFRGYGYTF. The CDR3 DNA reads TGTGCCAGCAGCTTAGAGAGAGCCTTTAGGGGCTATGGCTACACCTTC. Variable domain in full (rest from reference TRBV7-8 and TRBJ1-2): GAGVSQSPRYKVAKRGQDVALRCDPISGHVSLFWYQQALGQGPEFLTYFQNEAQLDKSGLPSDRFFAERPEGSVSTLKIQRTQQEDSAVYLCASSLERAFRGYGYTFGSGTRLTVV.